Reported below is one T cell receptor (beta chain). Its antigen remains unidentified. The method was immunoSEQ multiplex PCR; TCRdb's version includes in-frame clones alone and lacks a portion of them. The sample records some 25,000 clones, just under 97% being singletons. This record comes from a study of T cells in tuberculosis. Study at large: In South Africa, adults with active tuberculosis were compared with IGRA-negative and latently infected IGRA-positive adolescents.

Whole-study findings and limits: GMM-specific TCRs were nearer to active tuberculosis alpha repertoires, suggesting expansion. The TCR-beta difference was not significant; alpha differences partly reflected length.

V lost 2 bases, J lost 8 bases, and 15 bases lay in between. Germline assignment: CDR1 SGHVS and CDR2 FNYEAQ. CDR3 length: 15 amino acids. Tuberculin skin test and IGRA determined adolescents' latent tuberculosis status at entry. The chain couples TRBV7-6 to TRBJ1-4; D may be TRBD1 (5 bases). The receptor was derived from a donor between 10 and 35 years old with latent tuberculosis or without tuberculosis infection. The sample taken for sequencing was PBMCs. CDR3: CASSLSGMAWEKLFF. CDR3 in DNA: TGTGCCAGCAGCTTATCAGGGATGGCGTGGGAAAAACTGTTTTTT. The entire variable domain, with the rest obtained from reference TRBV7-6 and TRBJ1-4, is as follows: GAGVSQSPRYKVTKRGQDVALRCDPISGHVSLYWYRQALGQGPEFLTYFNYEAQQDKSGLPNDRFSAERPEGSISTLTIQRTEQRDSAMYRCASSLSGMAWEKLFFGSGTQLSVL.